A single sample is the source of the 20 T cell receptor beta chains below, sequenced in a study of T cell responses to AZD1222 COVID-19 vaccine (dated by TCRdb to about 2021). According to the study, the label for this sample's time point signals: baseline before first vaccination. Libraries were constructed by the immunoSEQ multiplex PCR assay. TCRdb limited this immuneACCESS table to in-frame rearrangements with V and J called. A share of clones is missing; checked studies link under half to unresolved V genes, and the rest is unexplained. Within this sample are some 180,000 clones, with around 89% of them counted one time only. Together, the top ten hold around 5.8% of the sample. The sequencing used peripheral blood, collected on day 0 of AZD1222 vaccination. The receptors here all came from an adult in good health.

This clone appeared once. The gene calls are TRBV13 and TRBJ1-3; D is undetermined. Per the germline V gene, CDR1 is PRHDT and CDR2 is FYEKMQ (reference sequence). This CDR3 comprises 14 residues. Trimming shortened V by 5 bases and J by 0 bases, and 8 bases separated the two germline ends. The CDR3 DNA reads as TGTGCCAGCAGCCGAGCGAGCTCTGGAAACACCATATATTTT. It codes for CASSRASSGNTIYF.

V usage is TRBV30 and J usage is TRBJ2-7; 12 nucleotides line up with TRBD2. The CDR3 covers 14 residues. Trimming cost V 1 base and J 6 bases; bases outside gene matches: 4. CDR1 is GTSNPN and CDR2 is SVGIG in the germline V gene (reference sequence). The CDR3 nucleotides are TGTGCCTGGAGTGGACTAGCGGGAGTTAGCGAGCAGTACTTC. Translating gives CAWSGLAGVSEQYF.

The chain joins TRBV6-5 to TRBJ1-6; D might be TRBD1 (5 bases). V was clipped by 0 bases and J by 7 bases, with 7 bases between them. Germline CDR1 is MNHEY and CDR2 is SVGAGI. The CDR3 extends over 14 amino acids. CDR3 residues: CASSYSRQNSPLHF. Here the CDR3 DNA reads TGTGCCAGCAGTTACTCTCGACAGAATTCACCCCTCCACTTT.

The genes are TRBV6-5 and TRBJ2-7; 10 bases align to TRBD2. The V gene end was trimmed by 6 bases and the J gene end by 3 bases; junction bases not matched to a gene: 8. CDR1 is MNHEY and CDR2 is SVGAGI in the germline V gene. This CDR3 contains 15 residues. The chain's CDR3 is CASSLRTSGNYEQYF. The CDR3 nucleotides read TGTGCCAGCAGCCTCAGGACTAGCGGTAACTACGAGCAGTACTTC.

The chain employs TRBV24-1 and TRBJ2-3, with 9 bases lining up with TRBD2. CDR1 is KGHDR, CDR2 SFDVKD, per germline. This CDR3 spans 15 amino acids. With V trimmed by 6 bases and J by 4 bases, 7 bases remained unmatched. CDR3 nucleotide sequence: TGTGCCACCAGTCCGGCTAGCGGGACCCCAGATACGCAGTATTTT. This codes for CATSPASGTPDTQYF.

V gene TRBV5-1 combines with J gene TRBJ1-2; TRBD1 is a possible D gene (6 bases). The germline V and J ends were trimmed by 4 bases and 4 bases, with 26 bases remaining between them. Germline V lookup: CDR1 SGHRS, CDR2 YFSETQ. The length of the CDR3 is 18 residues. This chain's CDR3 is CASSHGQYRDPFAYGYTF. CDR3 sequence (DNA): TGCGCCAGCAGCCACGGACAATACAGGGATCCCTTCGCCTATGGCTACACCTTC.

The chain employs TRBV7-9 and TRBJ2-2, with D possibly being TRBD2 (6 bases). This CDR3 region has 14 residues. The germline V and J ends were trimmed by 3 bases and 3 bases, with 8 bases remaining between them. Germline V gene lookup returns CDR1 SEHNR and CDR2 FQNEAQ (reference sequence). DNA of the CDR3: TGTGCCAGCAGCTTGGGACTGGACACCGGGGAGCTGTTTTTT. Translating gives CASSLGLDTGELFF.

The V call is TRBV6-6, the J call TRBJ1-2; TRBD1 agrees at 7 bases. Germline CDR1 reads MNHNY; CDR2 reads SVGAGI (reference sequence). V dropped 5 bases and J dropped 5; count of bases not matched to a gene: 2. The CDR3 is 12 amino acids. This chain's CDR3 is CASSPTGYGYTF. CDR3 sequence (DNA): TGTGCCAGCAGTCCGACAGGGTATGGCTACACCTTC.

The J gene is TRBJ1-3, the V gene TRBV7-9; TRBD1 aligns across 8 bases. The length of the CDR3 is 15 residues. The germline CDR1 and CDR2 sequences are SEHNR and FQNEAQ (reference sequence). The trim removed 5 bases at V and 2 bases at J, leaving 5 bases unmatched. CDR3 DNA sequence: TGTGCCAGCAGCCCGCAGACAGGGGCTGGAAACACCATATATTTT. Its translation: CASSPQTGAGNTIYF.

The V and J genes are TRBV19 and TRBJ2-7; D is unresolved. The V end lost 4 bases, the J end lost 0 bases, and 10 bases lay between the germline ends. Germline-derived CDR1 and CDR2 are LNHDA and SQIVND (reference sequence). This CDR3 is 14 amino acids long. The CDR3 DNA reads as TGTGCCAGTAGTAGACTTGGGATCTCCTACGAGCAGTACTTC. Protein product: CASSRLGISYEQYF.

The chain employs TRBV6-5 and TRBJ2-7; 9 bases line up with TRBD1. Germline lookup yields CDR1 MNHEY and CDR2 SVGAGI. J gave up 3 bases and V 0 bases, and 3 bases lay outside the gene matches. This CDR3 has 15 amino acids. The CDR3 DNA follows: TGTGCCAGCAGTTACTCGGGACAGGGCCACTACGAGCAGTACTTC. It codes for CASSYSGQGHYEQYF.

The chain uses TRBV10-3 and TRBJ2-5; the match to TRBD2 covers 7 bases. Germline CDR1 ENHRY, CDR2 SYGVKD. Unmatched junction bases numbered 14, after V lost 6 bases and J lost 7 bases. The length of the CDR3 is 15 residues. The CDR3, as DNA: TGTGCCATCAGCGCAGCGGGACCAGACTTGGGGACCCAGTACTTC. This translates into CAISAAGPDLGTQYF.

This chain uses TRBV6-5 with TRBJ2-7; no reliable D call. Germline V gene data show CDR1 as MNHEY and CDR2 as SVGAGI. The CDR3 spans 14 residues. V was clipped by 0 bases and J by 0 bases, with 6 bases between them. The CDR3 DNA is TGTGCCAGCAGTTACTCTCACTACTCCTACGAGCAGTACTTC. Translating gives CASSYSHYSYEQYF.

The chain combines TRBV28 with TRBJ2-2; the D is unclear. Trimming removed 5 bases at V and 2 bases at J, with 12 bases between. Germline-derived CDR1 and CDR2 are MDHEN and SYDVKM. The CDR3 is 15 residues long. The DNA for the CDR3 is TGTGCCAGCAGTCCTCACTTCCCCAACACCGGGGAGCTGTTTTTT. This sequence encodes CASSPHFPNTGELFF.

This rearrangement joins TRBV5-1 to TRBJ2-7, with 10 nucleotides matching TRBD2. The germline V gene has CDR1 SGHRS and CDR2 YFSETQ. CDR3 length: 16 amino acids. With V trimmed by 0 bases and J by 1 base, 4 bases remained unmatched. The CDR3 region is CASSLGDSGRSYEQYF. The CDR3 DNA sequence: TGCGCCAGCAGCTTGGGAGATAGCGGGAGGTCCTACGAGCAGTACTTC.

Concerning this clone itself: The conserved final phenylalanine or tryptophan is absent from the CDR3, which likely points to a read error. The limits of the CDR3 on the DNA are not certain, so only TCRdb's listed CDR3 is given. This chain's CDR3 is CASSIYRTA. J is TRBJ1-3 and V is TRBV21-1; the DNA was not compared with TRBD1, the D call given in the table. TRBV21-1 is marked as a pseudogene. The CDR3 adds up to 9 amino acids, both ends counted.

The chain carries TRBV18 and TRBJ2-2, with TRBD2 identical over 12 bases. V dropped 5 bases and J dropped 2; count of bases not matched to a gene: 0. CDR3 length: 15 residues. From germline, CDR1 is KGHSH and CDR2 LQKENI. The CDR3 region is CASSGLAGNTGELFF. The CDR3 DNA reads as TGTGCCAGCTCAGGACTAGCGGGAAACACCGGGGAGCTGTTTTTT. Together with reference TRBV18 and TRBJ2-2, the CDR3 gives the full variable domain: NAGVMQNPRHLVRRRGQEARLRCSPMKGHSHVYWYRQLPEEGLKFMVYLQKENIIDESGMPKERFSAEFPKEGPSILRIQQVVRGDSAAYFCASSGLAGNTGELFFGEGSRLTVL.

As DNA, the CDR3 is TGTGCCAGCAGTTCCCGCCTGACTAGCGGGGGGGCCAATACGCAGTATTTT. It yields the protein CASSSRLTSGGANTQYF. The chain carries TRBV27 and TRBJ2-3; 14 nucleotides match TRBD2. After removal of 4 bases from V and 7 bases from J, the junction contained 10 bases not matched to a gene. The germline gives CDR1 MNHEY, CDR2 SMNVEV (reference sequence). This CDR3 has 17 residues.

CDR3 protein: CASSVEVSSGTYEQYF. CDR3 nucleotides: TGTGCCAGCAGCGTAGAGGTTTCTAGCGGAACCTACGAGCAGTACTTC. This chain links TRBV9 with TRBJ2-7; 7 positions agree with TRBD2. The CDR3 length is 16 residues. Germline loops: CDR1 SGDLS, CDR2 YYNGEE. The V segment lost 0 bases and the J segment 2 bases; nucleotides outside the gene matches: 8.

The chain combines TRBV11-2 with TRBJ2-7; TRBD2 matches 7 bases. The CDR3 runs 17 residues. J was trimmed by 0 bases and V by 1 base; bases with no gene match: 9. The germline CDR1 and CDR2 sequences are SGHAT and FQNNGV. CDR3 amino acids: CASSLVPRAGSSYEQYF. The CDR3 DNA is TGTGCCAGCAGCTTAGTTCCCCGAGCGGGGAGCTCCTACGAGCAGTACTTC. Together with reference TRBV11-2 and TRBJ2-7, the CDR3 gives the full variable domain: EAGVAQSPRYKIIEKRQSVAFWCNPISGHATLYWYQQILGQGPKLLIQFQNNGVVDDSQLPKDRFSAERLKGVDSTLKIQPAKLEDSAVYLCASSLVPRAGSSYEQYFGPGTRLTVT.